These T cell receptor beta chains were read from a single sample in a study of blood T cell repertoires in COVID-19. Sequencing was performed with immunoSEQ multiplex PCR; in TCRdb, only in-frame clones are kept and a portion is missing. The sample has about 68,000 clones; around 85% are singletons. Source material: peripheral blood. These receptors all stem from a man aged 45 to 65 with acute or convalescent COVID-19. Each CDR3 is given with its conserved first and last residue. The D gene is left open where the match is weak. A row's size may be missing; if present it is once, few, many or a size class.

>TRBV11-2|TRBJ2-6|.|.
TGTGCCAGCAAGAGGTTGAGCTCTGGGGCCAACGTCCTGACTTTC
CASKRLSSGANVLTF
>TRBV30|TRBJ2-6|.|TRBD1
TGTGCCTGGTCCCGGGACAGGGCTGGGGCCAACGTCCTGACTTTC
CAWSRDRAGANVLTF
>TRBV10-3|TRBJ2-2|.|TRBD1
TGTGCCATCAGTATAGGACAGGTCAGGAACACCGGGGAGCTGTTTTTT
CAISIGQVRNTGELFF
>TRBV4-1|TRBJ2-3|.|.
TGCGCCAGCAGCCAAGAGGACGGGGGTTACACAGATACGCAGTATTTT
CASSQEDGGYTDTQYF
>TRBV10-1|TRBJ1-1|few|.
TGCGCCAGCAGTGAGTCGGCGGAAAACACTGAAGCTTTCTTT
CASSESAENTEAFF
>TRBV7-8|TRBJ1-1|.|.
TGTGCCAGCAGCTTAGTGGGCGGCGGGACTGAAGCTTTCTTT
CASSLVGGGTEAFF
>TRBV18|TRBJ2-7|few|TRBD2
TGTGCCAGCTCACAGATAGCGGGGGGGCCCAGTTACACCTACGAGCAGTACTTC
CASSQIAGGPSYTYEQYF
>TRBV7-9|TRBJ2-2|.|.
TGTGCCAGCAGCTTAGAACAGAACACCGGGGAGCTGTTTTTT
CASSLEQNTGELFF
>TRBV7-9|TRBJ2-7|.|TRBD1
TGTGCCAGCAGCACTCGGACAGGGGGCTACGAGCAGTACTTC
CASSTRTGGYEQYF
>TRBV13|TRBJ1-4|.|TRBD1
TGTGCCAGCAGCCCGAGACAGGGCTATATTGAAAAACTGTTTTTT
CASSPRQGYIEKLFF